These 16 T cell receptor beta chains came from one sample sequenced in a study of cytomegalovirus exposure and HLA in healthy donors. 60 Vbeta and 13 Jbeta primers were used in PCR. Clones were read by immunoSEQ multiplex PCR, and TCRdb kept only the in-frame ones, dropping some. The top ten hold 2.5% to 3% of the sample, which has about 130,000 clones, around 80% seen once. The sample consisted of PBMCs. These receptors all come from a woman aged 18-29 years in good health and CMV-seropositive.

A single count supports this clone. CDR3 sequence: CASSWTGRQETQYF. The CDR3 nucleotides are TGTGCCAGCAGCTGGACAGGGAGGCAAGAGACCCAGTACTTC. The chain links TRBV11-1 to TRBJ2-5; 8 nucleotides align to TRBD1. CDR1 and CDR2 (germline): SGHAT, FQDESV (reference sequence). With V trimmed by 4 bases and J by 2 bases, 3 bases remained unmatched. This CDR3 spans 14 amino acids.

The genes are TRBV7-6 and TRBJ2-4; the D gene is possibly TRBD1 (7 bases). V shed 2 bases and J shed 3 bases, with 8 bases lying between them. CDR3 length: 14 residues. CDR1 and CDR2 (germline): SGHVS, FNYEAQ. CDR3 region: CASSLQGGKNIQYF. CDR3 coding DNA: TGTGCCAGCAGCTTACAGGGGGGCAAAAACATTCAGTACTTC.

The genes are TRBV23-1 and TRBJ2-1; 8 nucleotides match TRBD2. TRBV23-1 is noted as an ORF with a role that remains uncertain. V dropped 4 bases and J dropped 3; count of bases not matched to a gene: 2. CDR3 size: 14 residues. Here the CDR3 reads CASSRAGGYNEQFF. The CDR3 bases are TGCGCCAGCAGTCGCGCGGGGGGCTACAATGAGCAGTTCTTC.

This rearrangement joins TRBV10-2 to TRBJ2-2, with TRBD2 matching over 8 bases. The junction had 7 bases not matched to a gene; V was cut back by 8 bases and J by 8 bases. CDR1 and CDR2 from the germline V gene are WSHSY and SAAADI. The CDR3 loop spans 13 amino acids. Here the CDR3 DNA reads TGCGCCAGCGCCGCGGGGGGCCAGGGGGAGCTGTTTTTT. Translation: CASAAGGQGELFF.

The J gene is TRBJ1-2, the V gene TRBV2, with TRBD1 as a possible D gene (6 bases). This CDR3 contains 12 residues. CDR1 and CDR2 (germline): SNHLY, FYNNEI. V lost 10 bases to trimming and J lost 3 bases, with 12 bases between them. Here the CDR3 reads CAKTGIDYGYTF. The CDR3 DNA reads TGTGCCAAGACAGGAATTGACTATGGCTACACCTTC.

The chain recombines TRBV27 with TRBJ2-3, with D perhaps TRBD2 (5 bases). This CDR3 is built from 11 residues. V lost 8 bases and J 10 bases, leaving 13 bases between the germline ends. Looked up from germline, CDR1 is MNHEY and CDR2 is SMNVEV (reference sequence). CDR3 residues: CASCSSGSQYF. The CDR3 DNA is TGTGCCAGCTGTTCCAGCGGATCGCAGTATTTT.

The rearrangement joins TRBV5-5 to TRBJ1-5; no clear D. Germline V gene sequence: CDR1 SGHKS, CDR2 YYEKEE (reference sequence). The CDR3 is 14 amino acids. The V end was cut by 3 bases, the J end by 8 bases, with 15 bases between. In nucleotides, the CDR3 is TGTGCCAGCAGCTGGGCGGGTGCCGTTGAGCCCCAGCATTTT. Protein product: CASSWAGAVEPQHF.

The CDR3 loop is CASSFAYEQYF. The CDR3 nucleotides read TGCGCCAGCAGCTTTGCGTACGAGCAGTACTTC. V gene TRBV5-1 combines with J gene TRBJ2-7; no reliable D call. With 2 bases removed from V and 4 bases from J, the gap between germline ends came to 4 bases. The CDR3 length is 11 residues. Per the germline V gene, CDR1 is SGHRS and CDR2 is YFSETQ. Full variable domain (remainder filled in from reference TRBV5-1 and TRBJ2-7): KAGVTQTPRYLIKTRGQQVTLSCSPISGHRSVSWYQQTPGQGLQFLFEYFSETQRNKGNFPGRFSGRQFSNSRSEMNVSTLELGDSALYLCASSFAYEQYFGPGTRLTVT.

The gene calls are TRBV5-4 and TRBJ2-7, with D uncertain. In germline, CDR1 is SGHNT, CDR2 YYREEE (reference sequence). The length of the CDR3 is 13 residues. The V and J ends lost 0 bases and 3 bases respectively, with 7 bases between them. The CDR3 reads CASSLVSDYEQYF. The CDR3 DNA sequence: TGTGCCAGCAGCTTGGTCAGCGACTACGAGCAGTACTTC.

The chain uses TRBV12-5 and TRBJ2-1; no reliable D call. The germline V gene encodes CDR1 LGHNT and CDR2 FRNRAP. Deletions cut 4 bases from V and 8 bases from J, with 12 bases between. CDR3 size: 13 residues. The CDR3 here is CASGSVRVYEQFF. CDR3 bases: TGTGCTAGTGGTTCGGTTCGGGTGTATGAGCAGTTCTTC.

The CDR3 nucleotides read TGCGCCAGCAGCCAAGTTTACAGGGTGGATGGTCAGCCCCAGCATTTT. It encodes CASSQVYRVDGQPQHF. This chain connects TRBV4-1 to TRBJ1-5; TRBD1 might be the D (6 bases). This CDR3 is built from 16 residues. Trimming stripped 1 base from V and 6 bases from J, with 16 bases between. CDR1 is MGHRA, CDR2 YSYEKL, per germline.

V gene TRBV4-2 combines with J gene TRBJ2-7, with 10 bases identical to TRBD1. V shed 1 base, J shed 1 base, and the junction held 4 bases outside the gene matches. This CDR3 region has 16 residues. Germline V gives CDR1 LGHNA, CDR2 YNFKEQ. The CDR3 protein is CASSQGGTGVSYEQYF. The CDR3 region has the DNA TGTGCCAGCAGCCAAGGGGGGACAGGGGTTTCCTACGAGCAGTACTTC.

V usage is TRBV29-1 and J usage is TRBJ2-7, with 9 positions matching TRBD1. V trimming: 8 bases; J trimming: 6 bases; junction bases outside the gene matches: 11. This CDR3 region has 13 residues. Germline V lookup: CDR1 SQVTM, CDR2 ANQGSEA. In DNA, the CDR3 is TGCAGCTCCAGGACAGGGGAGGAATCCGAGCAGTACTTC. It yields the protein CSSRTGEESEQYF.

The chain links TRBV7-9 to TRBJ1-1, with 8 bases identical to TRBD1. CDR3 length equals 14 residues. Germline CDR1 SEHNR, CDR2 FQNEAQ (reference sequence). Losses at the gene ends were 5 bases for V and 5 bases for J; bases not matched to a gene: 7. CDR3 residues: CASSLRTGPTEAFF. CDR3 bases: TGTGCCAGCAGCCTACGGACAGGGCCAACTGAAGCTTTCTTT.

CDR3 sequence: CASSRDSRGDTQYF. For the CDR3, the DNA is TGTGCCAGCAGTCGGGACAGCCGCGGGGATACGCAGTATTTT. The chain recombines TRBV6-6 with TRBJ2-3; 7 bases are shared with TRBD1. CDR1 is MNHNY, CDR2 SVGAGI, per germline (reference sequence). V dropped 5 bases and J dropped 6; count of bases not matched to a gene: 8. This CDR3 region has 14 residues.

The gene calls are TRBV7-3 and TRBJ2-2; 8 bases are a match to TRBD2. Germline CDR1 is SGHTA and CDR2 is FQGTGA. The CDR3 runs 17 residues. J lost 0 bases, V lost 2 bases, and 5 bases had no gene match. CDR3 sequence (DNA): TGTGCCAGCAGCTTATATGGCGGGGGGACGAACACCGGGGAGCTGTTTTTT. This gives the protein CASSLYGGGTNTGELFF.